This T cell receptor (beta chain) emerged from a study of blood T cells in healthy people across ages. Study findings and constraints: Observed TCR beta diversity per million T cells went down as age went up. This fall followed a roughly linear course with age. Donor CMV infection status was unknown, possibly confounding age-related changes in expanded clonotypes.

Germline CDR1 reads SGHVS; CDR2 reads FNYEAQ. The CDR3 covers 16 residues. Trimming removed 1 base at V and 2 bases at J, with 13 bases between. Alongside a J-beta primer mix, a sample-barcoded 5' primer served in a second PCR lasting roughly 7 to 12 cycles. A single record per CDR3 protein comes from TCRdb applying MiXCR to the 5' RACE reads. This sample has around 600,000 distinct CDR3 sequences, with 40% to 55% found just once. On this clonotype itself: No antigen is known for it.

No fewer than 7 million PBMCs went into each sample. Sequenced material: blood. This TCR was sampled from an elderly man in good health. The gene calls are TRBV7-6 and TRBJ2-3, with a possible D match to TRBD2 (6 bases). CDR3 residues: CASSLEASASTDTQYF. The CDR3 DNA sequence: TGTGCCAGCAGCTTAGAGGCTAGCGCCTCCACAGATACGCAGTATTTT.